The 14 T cell receptor beta chains given below trace back to one sample, sequenced in a study of blood T cells in healthy people across ages. The second PCR ran roughly 7 to 11 cycles with a sample-barcoded 5' primer and J-beta primers. TCRdb fed the 5' RACE reads into MiXCR, producing one record per CDR3 protein. The sample holds approximately 790,000 distinct CDR3 sequences, around 62% seen once. The sequenced material came from blood. These receptors all come from a man between 25 and 39 years old in good health.

This clonotype was found a few times. V gene TRBV3-1 combines with J gene TRBJ2-5; 8 nucleotides line up with TRBD2. The DNA end is a closer match to TRBJ2-7, so the J assignment may be wrong. The CDR3 totals 15 residues. Germline CDR1 and CDR2: LGHDT and YNNKEL (reference sequence). The DNA of the CDR3 is TGTGCCAGCAGCCAAAGGCTAGCGGGCCCGTACGAGCAGTACTTC. Its translation: CASSQRLAGPYEQYF.

As for this clonotype: A much larger clone is a single base away; this may be a read error. The V gene is TRBV20-1, the J gene TRBJ2-7; D gene uncertain. V lost 1 base and J 5 bases, leaving 9 bases between the germline ends. The CDR3 loop spans 12 amino acids. Germline loops: CDR1 DFQATT, CDR2 SNEGSKA (reference sequence). The CDR3 is CSARGQDHEQYF. The CDR3 nucleotides read TGCAGTGCTAGAGGGCAGGACCACGAGCAGTACTTC.

This sequence joins TRBV5-1 and TRBJ2-1; 9 positions match TRBD1. Trimming at V came to 3 bases and at J to 5 bases, leaving 6 bases not matched to a gene. The V gene's germline CDR1 is SGHRS and CDR2 YFSETQ. CDR3 length equals 15 residues. As DNA, the CDR3 is TGCGCCAGCAGCTCGGGACAGGGTAATAACAATGAGCAGTTCTTC. Amino acids: CASSSGQGNNNEQFF.

This chain joins TRBV28 and TRBJ2-5, with 7 bases identical to TRBD1. The J call may be faulty, since TRBJ2-7 better matches the DNA end. The CDR3 contains 15 residues. CDR1 is MDHEN, CDR2 SYDVKM, per germline. The CDR3 bases are TGTGCCAGCAGTTTACCACAGGGGCTCGGGTACGAGCAGTACTTC. This sequence encodes CASSLPQGLGYEQYF.

This clonotype has just a few counts. The chain couples TRBV5-1 to TRBJ1-4; perhaps TRBD1 as D (5 bases). This CDR3 contains 14 residues. Trimming pared 0 bases from V and 8 bases from J, leaving 11 bases between. Germline-derived CDR1 and CDR2 are SGHRS and YFSETQ. CDR3 sequence: CASSLGGAPEKLFF. The CDR3, as DNA: TGCGCCAGCAGCTTGGGTGGGGCACCGGAAAAACTGTTTTTT.

This clonotype has more than one count but fewer than ten. The V and J genes are TRBV4-3 and TRBJ1-2, with 7 bases identical to TRBD1. This CDR3 is 14 amino acids long. Trimming removed 2 bases from V and 5 bases from J; junction bases left unmatched: 5. The germline CDR1 and CDR2 sequences are LGHNA and YSLEER. CDR3 sequence reads: CASSQTGANYGYTF. Here the CDR3 DNA reads TGCGCCAGCAGCCAAACAGGGGCCAATTATGGCTACACCTTC.

A note on this clonotype: This may arise from a read error, as a much more abundant clone is one base away. The chain uses TRBV11-2 and TRBJ2-7, with 7 bases lining up with TRBD1. The trim removed 7 bases at V and 6 bases at J, leaving 6 bases unmatched. Germline V CDR1 and CDR2: SGHAT, FQNNGV. The CDR3 is 12 amino acids. The CDR3 is CASINRGGEQYF. The CDR3 nucleotides are TGTGCCAGCATCAACAGGGGTGGCGAGCAGTACTTC.

V usage is TRBV2 and J usage is TRBJ2-1, with D perhaps TRBD2 (5 bases). Looked up from germline, CDR1 is SNHLY and CDR2 is FYNNEI. The CDR3 has 13 residues. Trimming cost V 7 bases and J 5 bases, with 12 bases left between them. This CDR3 is CASIPPGNNEQFF. CDR3 nucleotide sequence: TGTGCCAGCATCCCCCCGGGGAACAATGAGCAGTTCTTC.

The rearrangement links TRBV4-2 to TRBJ2-4; 8 nucleotides match TRBD1. The V gene end was trimmed by 2 bases and the J gene end by 13 bases; junction bases not matched to a gene: 13. Per germline, CDR1 LGHNA and CDR2 YNFKEQ. The CDR3 is made up of 15 amino acids. The chain's CDR3 is CASSQIGRGRWEQYF. CDR3 DNA: TGTGCCAGCAGCCAAATCGGCAGGGGGCGATGGGAGCAGTACTTC.

This clonotype showed up just a few times. The genes are TRBV7-2 and TRBJ2-6, with D unresolved. Germline CDR1 is SGHTA and CDR2 is FQGNSA. CDR3 size: 15 residues. V lost 5 bases and J 0 bases, leaving 8 bases between the germline ends. The CDR3 is CASSALFSGANVLTF. The CDR3 nucleotides read TGTGCCAGCAGCGCTCTTTTCTCTGGGGCCAACGTCCTGACTTTC. The full variable domain, with the rest looked up from reference TRBV7-2 and TRBJ2-6, is GAGVSQSPSNKVTEKGKDVELRCDPISGHTALYWYRQSLGQGLEFLIYFQGNSAPDKSGLPSDRFSAERTGGSVSTLTIQRTQQEDSAVYLCASSALFSGANVLTFGAGSRLTVL.

V gene TRBV20-1 combines with J gene TRBJ2-4; TRBD2 matches 8 bases. Germline V lookup: CDR1 DFQATT, CDR2 SNEGSKA (reference sequence). V shed 0 bases, J shed 4 bases, and the junction held 8 bases outside the gene matches. The CDR3 extends over 16 amino acids. CDR3 loop: CSARDRGGGGKNIQYF. The CDR3 DNA follows: TGCAGTGCTAGAGATCGGGGGGGAGGTGGTAAAAACATTCAGTACTTC.

The table lists this clonotype with a few counts. The chain uses TRBV10-3 and TRBJ2-1; 9 bases map to TRBD1. Germline values: CDR1 ENHRY, CDR2 SYGVKD. The CDR3 sequence is 14 residues long. V lost 4 bases to trimming and J lost 8 bases; unmatched junction nucleotides: 6. CDR3 sequence reads: CAISGTGEEDEQFF. CDR3 coding DNA: TGTGCCATCAGTGGGACAGGGGAGGAAGATGAGCAGTTCTTC.

The chain couples TRBV9 to TRBJ2-1; tentatively, D is TRBD1 or TRBD2 (5 bases each). Germline V CDR1 and CDR2: SGDLS, YYNGEE. The ends were cut back, 6 bases at V and 2 bases at J, with 9 bases in the middle. The length of the CDR3 is 13 residues. The CDR3 region has the DNA TGTGCCAGCACCGGGGCACCCTACAATGAGCAGTTCTTC. Residues: CASTGAPYNEQFF.

The CDR3, as DNA: TGCGCCAGCAGCGCCCGACAGGGGACGGAGACCCAGTACTTC. As protein: CASSARQGTETQYF. This chain uses TRBV5-1 with TRBJ2-5; 8 nucleotides line up with TRBD1. This CDR3 comprises 14 residues. In germline, CDR1 is SGHRS, CDR2 YFSETQ. J lost 5 bases, V lost 4 bases, and 7 bases had no gene match.